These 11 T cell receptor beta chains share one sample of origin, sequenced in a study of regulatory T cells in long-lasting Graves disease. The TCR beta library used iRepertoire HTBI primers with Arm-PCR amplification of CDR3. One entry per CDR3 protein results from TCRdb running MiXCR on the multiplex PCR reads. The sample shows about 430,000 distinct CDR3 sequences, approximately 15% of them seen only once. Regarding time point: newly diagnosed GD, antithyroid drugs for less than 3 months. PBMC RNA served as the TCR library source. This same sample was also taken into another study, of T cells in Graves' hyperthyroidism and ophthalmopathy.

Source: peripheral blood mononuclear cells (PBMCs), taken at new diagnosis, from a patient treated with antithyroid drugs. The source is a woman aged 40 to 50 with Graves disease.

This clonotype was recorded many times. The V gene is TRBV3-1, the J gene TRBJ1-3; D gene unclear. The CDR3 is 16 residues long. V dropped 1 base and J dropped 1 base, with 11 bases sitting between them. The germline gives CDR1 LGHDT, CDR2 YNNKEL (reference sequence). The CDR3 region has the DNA TGTGCCAGCAGCCAAGTTCTACTCGGGTCTGGAAACACCATATATTTT. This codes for CASSQVLLGSGNTIYF.

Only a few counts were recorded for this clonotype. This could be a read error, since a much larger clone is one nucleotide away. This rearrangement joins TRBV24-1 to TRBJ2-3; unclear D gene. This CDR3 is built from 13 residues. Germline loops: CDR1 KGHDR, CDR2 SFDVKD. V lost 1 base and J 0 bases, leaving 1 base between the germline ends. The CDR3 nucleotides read TGTGCCACCAGTGATTTTAGCACAGATACGCAGTATTTT. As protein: CATSDFSTDTQYF.

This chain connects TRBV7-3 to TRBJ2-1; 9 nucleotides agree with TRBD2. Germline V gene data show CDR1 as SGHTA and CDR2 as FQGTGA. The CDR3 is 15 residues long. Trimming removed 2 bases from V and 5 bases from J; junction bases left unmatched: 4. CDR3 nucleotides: TGTGCCAGCAGCTTATGGGCGGGAGGGAACAATGAGCAGTTCTTC. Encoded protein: CASSLWAGGNNEQFF.

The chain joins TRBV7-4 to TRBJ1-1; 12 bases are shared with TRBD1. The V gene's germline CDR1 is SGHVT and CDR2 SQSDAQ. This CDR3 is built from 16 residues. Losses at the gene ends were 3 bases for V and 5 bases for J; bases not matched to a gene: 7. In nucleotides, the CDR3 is TGTGCCAGCAGCTTGGGACAGGGGGCGATACAAACTGAAGCTTTCTTT. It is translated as CASSLGQGAIQTEAFF.

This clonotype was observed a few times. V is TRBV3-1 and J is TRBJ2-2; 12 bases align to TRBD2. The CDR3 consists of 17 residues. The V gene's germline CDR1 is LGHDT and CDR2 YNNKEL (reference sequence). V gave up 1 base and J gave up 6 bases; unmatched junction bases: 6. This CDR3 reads CASSQGTLAGGPGELFF. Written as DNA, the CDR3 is TGTGCCAGCAGCCAAGGGACCCTAGCGGGAGGGCCCGGGGAGCTGTTTTTT.

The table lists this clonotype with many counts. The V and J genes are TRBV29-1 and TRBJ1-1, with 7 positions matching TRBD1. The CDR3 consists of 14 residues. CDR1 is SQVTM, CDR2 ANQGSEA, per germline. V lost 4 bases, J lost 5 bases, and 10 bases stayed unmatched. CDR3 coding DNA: TGCAGCGTTGTCATGAGACAGGGAAAAACTGAAGCTTTCTTT. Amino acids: CSVVMRQGKTEAFF.

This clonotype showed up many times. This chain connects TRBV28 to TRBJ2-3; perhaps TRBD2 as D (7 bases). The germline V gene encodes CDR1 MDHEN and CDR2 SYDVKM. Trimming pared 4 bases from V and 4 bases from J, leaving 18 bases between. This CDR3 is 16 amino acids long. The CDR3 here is CASSSARGGESDTQYF. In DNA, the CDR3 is TGTGCCAGCAGTTCCGCCCGAGGGGGGGAGTCAGATACGCAGTATTTT.

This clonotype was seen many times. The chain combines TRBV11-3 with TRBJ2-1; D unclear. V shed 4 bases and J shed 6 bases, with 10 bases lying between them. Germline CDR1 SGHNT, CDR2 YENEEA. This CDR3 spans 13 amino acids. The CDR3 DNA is TGTGCCAGCAGCTCTCGACTGACCAATGAGCAGTTCTTC. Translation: CASSSRLTNEQFF. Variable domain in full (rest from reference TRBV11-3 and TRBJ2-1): EAGVVQSPRYKIIEKKQPVAFWCNPISGHNTLYWYLQNLGQGPELLIRYENEEAVDDSQLPKDRFSAERLKGVDSTLKIQPAELGDSAVYLCASSSRLTNEQFFGPGTRLTVL.

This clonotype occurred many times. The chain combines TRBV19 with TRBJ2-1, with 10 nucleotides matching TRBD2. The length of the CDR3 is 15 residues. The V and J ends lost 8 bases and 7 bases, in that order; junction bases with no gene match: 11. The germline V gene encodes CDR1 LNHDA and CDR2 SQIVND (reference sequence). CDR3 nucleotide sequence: TGTGCCAGTTCCCCTTCTAGCGGGAGTGGGAATGAGCAGTTCTTC. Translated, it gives CASSPSSGSGNEQFF. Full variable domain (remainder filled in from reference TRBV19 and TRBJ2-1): DGGITQSPKYLFRKEGQNVTLSCEQNLNHDAMYWYRQDPGQGLRLIYYSQIVNDFQKGDIAEGYSVSREKKESFPLTVTSAQKNPTAFYLCASSPSSGSGNEQFFGPGTRLTVL.

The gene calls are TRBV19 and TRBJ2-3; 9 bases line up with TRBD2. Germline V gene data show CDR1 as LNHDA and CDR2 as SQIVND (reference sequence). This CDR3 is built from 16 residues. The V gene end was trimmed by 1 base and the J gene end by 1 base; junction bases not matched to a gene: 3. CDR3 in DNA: TGTGCCAGTAGTATAGCATTAGCGGGAGGCACAGATACGCAGTATTTT. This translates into CASSIALAGGTDTQYF.

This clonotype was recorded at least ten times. CDR3 nucleotides: TGTGCCAGCAGTTACCTGCAGGGAGAAGAGACCCAGTACTTC. Residues: CASSYLQGEETQYF. The chain combines TRBV6-5 with TRBJ2-5, with D perhaps TRBD1 or TRBD2 (5 bases each). The CDR3 consists of 14 residues. Germline V gives CDR1 MNHEY, CDR2 SVGAGI. The V gene lost 2 bases and the J gene lost 3 bases, with 10 bases spanning the gap.